The T cell receptor beta chain described here comes from a study of blood T cell repertoires in COVID-19. CDR3 length: 15 amino acids. Trimming left V 6 bases short and J 8 bases short, with 19 bases between. CDR1 is LGHNT, CDR2 FRNRAP, per germline. TCRdb keeps only in-frame clones here, not all; method: immunoSEQ multiplex PCR. The table lists roughly 250,000 clones, around nine tenths of them singletons, with approximately 2% in the top ten. V and J are TRBV12-5 and TRBJ1-4; D not resolved. The sequence was collected from a woman under 30 who had recovered from COVID-19. The sample taken for sequencing was PBMCs or T cells enriched from blood (not recorded which). In DNA form, the CDR3 reads TGTGCTAGTGGCCTCGAGGCCGGATTCGGCGAAAAACTGTTTTTT. Protein: CASGLEAGFGEKLFF.